Listed here is a single T cell receptor beta chain. Its antigen remains unknown. The V end lost 0 bases, the J end lost 4 bases, and 14 bases lay between the germline ends. Germline V gene data show CDR1 as SGHDT and CDR2 as YYEEEE. This CDR3 spans 16 amino acids. The data derive from a study of shared clonotypes between healthy human individuals. Study background: The people who gave samples were a couple of women and three men aged 18 to 49. Each donor had three CD4 naive, three CD4 memory, two CD8 naive and one CD8 memory plate. Study-level points and caveats: Around 5% of naive CD4 clonotypes were shared across four donors.

As originally analysed: Because ImmunoSEQ provided only junction sequences with no quality scores, the filtering differed. TCRdb keeps only in-frame clones here, not all; method: immunoSEQ multiplex PCR. V, J and clone size were drawn from that table, and D and trimming were deduced from the DNA. The repertoire has around 2.5 million clones, 80% to 95% of them found once; the top ten carry approximately 0.36%. The chain recombines TRBV5-6 with TRBJ2-1, with D perhaps assigned TRBD1 or TRBD2 (6 bases each). This clonotype originated in a man aged 18 to 29 in good health. Some clones in this sample may be carry-over from other donors' samples. Sequencing was performed on naive CD4+ T cells from PBMCs. Subset in this sample: CD45RA+ positively selected. CDR3 sequence: CASSLARRGIYNEQFF. CDR3 nucleotides: TGTGCCAGCAGCTTGGCCAGGAGGGGGATATACAATGAGCAGTTCTTC.